This TCR beta chain was captured in a study of cytomegalovirus exposure and HLA in healthy donors (dated by TCRdb to 2016 to 2017). Background on the whole study: In an earlier analysis of fewer than 750 of the donors, 250 to 350 Gb of sequence data and 90 million to 130 million unique TCR beta sequences from 180 million or so T cells were reported. The study aimed to test whether signatures of past pathogen exposure could be identified by cataloging public T cell receptors. Among over 350 genotyped donors of the cohort, an average of 235,054 unique TCR beta nucleotide sequences were sequenced per donor, around 18% of them non-productive. In addition to the first cohort of hundreds of subjects, a separate validation cohort of 100 to 150 different subjects was used. The T cell repertoires of roughly 660 subjects were profiled by immunosequencing and related to cytomegalovirus serostatus. In a later genetic analysis, genome-wide SNP genotypes for 398 of the 666 donors were used, and that subset was treated as a discovery cohort. Around 320 gigabases of sequencing data and tens of millions of unique TCR sequences were included in an early release covering 550 to 650 HLA-typed donors. HLA typing covered class I and class II loci at four-digit resolution. To predict cytomegalovirus infection status, the study brought together high-throughput TCR immunosequencing, statistical association of individual TCRs with disease status, and machine learning. A later analysis re-analyzed previously published TCR beta repertoires from 600 to 850 donors and added high-resolution HLA genotyping to study TCR occurrence patterns. Four to six DR-DQ haplotypes were handled as single units for association and clustering, since linkage in the cohort was strong. An earlier analysis of several hundred of the donors applied high-throughput TCR beta sequencing to assess whether each TCR beta V gene segment acted as functional or pseudogenic. The number of typed donors differed by locus: about 629-640 for A, B, C, DRB1 and DQB1; 522 for DQA1; approximately 600 for DPA1; and about 450 for DPB1. Donor age, sex, ethnicity and CMV serostatus were compiled together with the repertoire data. Every discovery cohort repertoire had been produced on one sequencing platform. The later analysis used no new phenotypic data to find candidate immune exposures, relying instead on TCR beta sequences and their occurrence across donors. The genetic ancestry cluster associated with self-reported Caucasian donors included 80% to 90% of the 398 genotyped donors.

Beyond this particular receptor, the publication reports: According to the authors, the approach could potentially be generalized to other disease states and immunological phenotypes. In a later genetic analysis, a missense DCLRE1C variant was associated with V-gene and J-gene trimming of TCR beta chains, and the association was replicated in an independent cohort. For the cohort, immune exposure information was limited to CMV serostatus. In a later analysis, most CMV-associated TCR beta chains were found to appear HLA-restricted, with HLA associations seemingly driven largely by CMV exposure. Because HLA typing was unavailable for some donors at each locus, only the typed subset was used in association tests. A total of 150 to 200 TCR beta chains were listed by the study as associated with cytomegalovirus. In a later analysis, around 17,000 TCR beta sequences were associated with specific HLA alleles at a false discovery rate of 0.05. Because counts were too low, about 18 rarely observed V segments, including chromosome 9 orphons, were excluded from the earlier analysis of 587 of the donors. A further reported finding was that TCR beta sequences accurately predicted the HLA-A and HLA-B alleles for most subjects in the first cohort. When HLA alleles, especially DR and DQ, strongly co-occurred, TCR associations were difficult to assign to individual alleles. A later analysis found that HLA-associated TCR beta chains were more clonally expanded and had lower generation probabilities than equally common non-associated chains. A group of highly shared sequence variants was considered likely to be a technical artifact of the sequencing pipeline. Roughly uniform sequencing depth across donors was assumed in presence/absence analyses, although this assumption may not hold. Broadly in line with IMGT annotations, most TCR beta V segments showed up in productive rearrangements about 90% or about 30% of the time in an earlier analysis of around 550 of the donors. Correlated functional status among segregating V segments might be attributable to linkage disequilibrium, but an unknown experimental factor could not be ruled out. According to a later genetic analysis, donors in an Asian-associated ancestry cluster had fewer N-insertions in productive TCRs than the roughly 700-donor mean. Three of the identified cytomegalovirus-associated TCR beta chains were confirmed in vitro to be specific for cytomegalovirus antigens. In both the original and validation cohorts, the classifier was reported to diagnose cytomegalovirus status with high specificity and sensitivity. According to a later analysis, parvovirus B19, influenza, CMV and Epstein-Barr virus appeared linked to several top co-occurrence clusters. In a later analysis, TCR association rates were found to vary across HLA loci, with the most associated TCRs seen for DRB1 alleles and the fewest for HLA-C alleles. Because the 87-base-pair reads could not distinguish some IMGT-functional V segments, including TRBV6-2 and TRBV6-3, those segments were excluded. Only TCR beta chains were sequenced in this cohort, and the absence of alpha or paired-chain data limited detectable features. Most TCR sequences were seen in very few donors, while some public TCRs were found in many individuals.

V loses 0 bases, J loses 0 bases, and the germline ends lie 9 bases apart. The CDR3 runs 15 amino acids, cysteine and phenylalanine included. Solely the CDR3 DNA is kept, with 45 bases framed from the first base. CDR1 SGHRS and CDR2 YFSETQ were looked up in the germline V gene. Receptor amplification or capture employed the immunoSEQ multiplex PCR assay. For the multiplex PCR, a mixture combining 60 forward primers for TCR Vbeta segments and 13 reverse primers for TCR Jbeta segments was used. A multiplex PCR assay on genomic DNA amplified the CDR3 region of rearranged TCR beta genes. The Illumina HiSeq System was used to sequence the amplified TCR beta libraries as 87-base-pair reads. The authors' analysis ran thus. In a later analysis, tens of millions of unique TCR beta chains were counted across the 650 to 700 repertoires, and about 9.9 million of these chains were shared by at least two donors. Raw reads were error-corrected and collapsed into unique sequences by a nearest-neighbor algorithm in which closely related sequences were merged to remove PCR and sequencing errors. CDR3 sequences were aligned to IMGT reference sequences to assign V, D and J gene segments. For a sequence to be retained, a match of at least six nucleotides was required to both a V gene segment and a J gene segment. A rearrangement counted as productive if the CDR3 had no stop codons and remained in frame with V and J, and every other rearrangement counted as non-productive. CDR3 was defined according to IMGT convention as the region running from the second conserved V-encoded cysteine to the conserved J-encoded phenylalanine. Sequences without an unambiguous match to a single V gene segment were excluded from the earlier analysis of several hundred of the donors. An earlier analysis of fewer than 750 of the donors called V segments functional above 56.7% productive rearrangements and segregating when the between-donor standard deviation exceeded 5%. A statistical classification framework was built for diagnosing cytomegalovirus status from the catalog of TCR beta chain sequences. In a later analysis, V and J genes were assigned by comparing TCR nucleotide sequences against IMGT/GENE-DB human TR gene sequences. In a later analysis, CDR3 sequences and most-parsimonious VDJ recombination scenarios were assigned using the TCRdist pipeline. In a later analysis, each TCR beta chain was defined by its CDR3 amino acid sequence together with its V-gene family, and reads lacking a unique V-gene family were excluded. In a later analysis, approximately 640 highly shared, low-generation-probability nucleotide sequences were removed to address suspected cross-contamination and a sequencing artifact. For each public chain, a later analysis derived a clonal expansion index from normalized ranks of inferred template counts within each repertoire. In a later analysis, generation probabilities were computed using a VDJ recombination model fitted to out-of-frame rearrangements, and the results were checked against IGoR. In a later analysis, TCR-TCR, TCR-HLA and TCR-CMV co-occurrence was scored with hypergeometric tests, and a repertoire-size bias correction was applied to TCR pairs. A later analysis estimated false discovery rates by permuting HLA or CMV assignments 20 times. In a later analysis, co-occurring TCRs were grouped using DBSCAN, with TCRdist sequence similarity added in when clustering inside HLA-allele-positive subsets. Co-occurrence clustering excluded repertoires with fewer than 30,000 or more than 120,000 public chains, plus five with anomalous nucleotide sharing. TCRdb took over this immuneACCESS table, retaining in-frame rearrangements with V and J assigned. Such tables are incomplete; in checked studies, under half of the missing clones stem from an unresolved V gene, and the remainder is unexplained. V, J and clone size are those of that table, while D and trimming were read from the DNA. Recorded for this sample are about 63,000 clones; approximately 76% of them occurred a single time. Roughly 5.9% of the sample goes to the ten largest clones.

To note about this clone: Its antigen remains unidentified. No much larger clonotype is one base removed from it; base qualities were not supplied.

The cohort consisted of 650 to 850 healthy bone marrow donors. At the time of sampling, all cohort members were nominally healthy, though unrecorded immune exposures were likely present. The donor tested CMV seronegative, placing the donor among the roughly 340 seronegative members of the cohort. Every donor gave a peripheral blood sample, and the peripheral blood mononuclear cells from that sample were used for TCR beta sequencing. Genomic DNA extraction from the blood cell samples was performed with the Qiagen DNeasy Blood Extraction Kit. Specimen: PBMCs. The clonotype originates from a man aged 45-60 years in good health and CMV-seronegative. Recombination linked TRBV5-1 to TRBJ1-1; TRBD1 could be the D gene, as 5 bases match. CDR3 protein: CASSLAGGVNTEAFF. The sequenced DNA: TGCGCCAGCAGCTTGGCCGGGGGGGTGAACACTGAAGCTTTCTTT.